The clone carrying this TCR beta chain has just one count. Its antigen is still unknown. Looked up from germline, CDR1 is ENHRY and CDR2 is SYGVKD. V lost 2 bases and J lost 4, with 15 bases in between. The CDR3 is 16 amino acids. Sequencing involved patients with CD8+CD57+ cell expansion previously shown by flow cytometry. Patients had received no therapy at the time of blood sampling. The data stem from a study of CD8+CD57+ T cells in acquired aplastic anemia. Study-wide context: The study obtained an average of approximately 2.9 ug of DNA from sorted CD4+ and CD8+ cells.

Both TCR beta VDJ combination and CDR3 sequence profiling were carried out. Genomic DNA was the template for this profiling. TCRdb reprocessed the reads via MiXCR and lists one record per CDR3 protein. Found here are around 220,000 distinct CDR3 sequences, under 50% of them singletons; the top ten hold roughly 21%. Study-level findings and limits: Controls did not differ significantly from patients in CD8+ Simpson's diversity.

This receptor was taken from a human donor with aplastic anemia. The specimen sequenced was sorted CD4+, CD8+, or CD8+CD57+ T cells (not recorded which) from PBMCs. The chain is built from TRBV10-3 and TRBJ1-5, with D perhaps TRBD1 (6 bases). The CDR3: CAISELQGLANQPQHF. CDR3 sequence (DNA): TGTGCCATCAGTGAGCTCCAGGGGTTAGCAAATCAGCCCCAGCATTTT.